The clone carrying this T cell receptor (beta chain) was seen many times. This entry is derived from a study of metastatic and nonmetastatic thyroid tumors. This CDR3 has 15 residues. V shed 6 bases and J 6 bases; nucleotides not matched to a gene: 10. Germline V CDR1 and CDR2: MNHNS, SASEGT. Treatment of any kind had been given to no patient before thyroid surgery. TCRdb re-processed the PCR reads through MiXCR. The data hold tens of thousands of clones, with approximately 13% observed a single time. Sequenced: tumor tissue. The sequence came from a female donor with papillary thyroid cancer or a benign thyroid nodule (not recorded which). Some clones in this sample may be carry-over from other donors' samples. The V call is TRBV6-1, the J call TRBJ2-1; TRBD2 matches at 8 bases. The CDR3 sequence: CASRLLAGPRNEQFF. CDR3 bases: TGTGCCAGCAGACTGCTAGCGGGCCCTCGCAATGAGCAGTTCTTC.